This is a list of T cell receptor beta chains from one sample in a study of regulatory T cells in long-lasting Graves disease. TCRdb called the multiplex PCR reads again in MiXCR, with one record for every CDR3 protein. The sample contains some 500,000 distinct CDR3 sequences, less than 15% of which appear only once. These data are also associated with another study on T cells in Graves' hyperthyroidism and ophthalmopathy.

The sample consisted of peripheral blood mononuclear cells (PBMCs), taken at new diagnosis, from a patient treated with antithyroid drugs. Receptors originate from a man aged 30 to 39 with Graves disease. Each CDR3 is given with its conserved first and last residue. Clone size is given for some rows only: seen once, a few or many times, or a class if the clone is expanded.

v_call	j_call	clone_size	cdr3_aa
TRBV24-1	TRBJ1-5	many	CATSDRLGQPQHF
TRBV20-1	TRBJ2-7	many	CSASASYEQYF
TRBV20-1	TRBJ1-2	many	CSALAGGGYGGYTF
TRBV19	TRBJ2-1	-	CASQGSGSHNEQFF
TRBV11-2	TRBJ2-3	many	CASSREGTDTQYF
TRBV20-1	TRBJ2-1	many	CSASPVADEQFF
TRBV20-1	TRBJ2-3	few	CSARGRGFLADTQYF
TRBV6-2/TRBV6-3	TRBJ2-1	-	CASSGTSGRWVNEQFF
TRBV20-1	TRBJ1-4	few	CSATRTGLASEKLFF
TRBV29-1	TRBJ2-1	many	CSVRERGGNEQFF
TRBV12-5	TRBJ2-7	few	CASGSPKAGNYEQYF
TRBV27	TRBJ1-2	many	CASSHGGGGNGYTF
TRBV2	TRBJ2-1	-	CASEPSRYGEQFF
TRBV27	TRBJ2-5	many	CASSLGGGAGVRQETQYF
TRBV19	TRBJ2-2	-	CATASLSGELFF
TRBV24-1	TRBJ2-7	few	CATSDVAGPTYEQYF
TRBV6-1	TRBJ2-2	few	CASGITGELFF
TRBV28	TRBJ1-2	few	CASKKHDRGGGYTF
TRBV18	TRBJ1-1	few	CASSPAARNEAFF
TRBV24-1	TRBJ2-5	-	CATSDWGREGRETQYF
TRBV25-1	TRBJ1-5	-	CASRPGGQHSNQPQHF
TRBV18	TRBJ1-5	-	CASSSSQGGQPQHF
TRBV19	TRBJ1-4	few	CASEDSWGATNEKLFF
TRBV7-9	TRBJ2-1	many	CASSPLGSGRYNEQFF
TRBV5-6	TRBJ1-5	many	CASSLVGGISPQHF
TRBV30	TRBJ2-7	few	CAWNSGTSGYEQYF
TRBV3-1	TRBJ2-1	few	CASSDTSTPGQRQFF
TRBV19	TRBJ2-1	few	CASSIGVNEQFF
TRBV12-3/TRBV12-4	TRBJ1-2	many	CASSLSGPNYGYTF
TRBV20-1	TRBJ2-7	many	CSAGLAGGPAKQYF
TRBV29-1	TRBJ1-2	-	CSVDGQGLHGYTF
TRBV7-2	TRBJ2-3	-	CASSQIGQTDTQYF
TRBV20-1	TRBJ1-2	many	CSARDRGSYGYTF